The subject of this entry is one TCR beta chain. The data were taken from a study of shared clonotypes between healthy human individuals. V was cut by 4 bases and J by 6 bases, with 18 bases left in between. Germline V gene sequence: CDR1 MNHEY, CDR2 SVGAGI. The CDR3 has 15 residues. Data came from immunoSEQ multiplex PCR; TCRdb stores just in-frame clones and leaves some out. The sample has some 2,500,000 clones; approximately 93% are singletons. This TCR was recovered from a man aged 18 to 30 in good health. Some clones in this sample may be carry-over from other donors' samples. The sequenced material came from naive CD4+ T cells from PBMCs. Indicated subset: CD45RA+ positively selected. The chain links TRBV6-5 to TRBJ2-5; the D gene is possibly TRBD1 (6 bases). CDR3 sequence reads: CASSLLQGLRQTQYF. CDR3 sequence (DNA): TGTGCCAGCAGTTTGTTGCAGGGGTTAAGACAGACCCAGTACTTC.